Presented here are 24 T cell receptor beta chains from one specimen sequenced in a study of low-dose radiotherapy and immunotherapy resistance in tumors. Time point defined: after trial treatment. Described treatment: LDRT plus nivolumab, ipilimumab, low-dose cyclophosphamide and aspirin (RACIN trial). Priming of first-strand cDNA relied on TRAV- and TRBV-specific primers (covering alpha and beta chains). A roughly 20-cycle PCR with a constant-region primer and V-primer adapter amplified TCRs. TCRdb re-analysed the reads in MiXCR, keeping a single row per CDR3 protein. Of around 84,000 distinct CDR3 sequences listed, about 17% are singletons. The material was PBMCs, obtained after low-dose radiotherapy plus immunotherapy. The source of these receptors is a male donor with prostate cancer.

A remark on this clonotype: A read error may explain this, as a much larger clone is one base away. This rearrangement joins TRBV19 to TRBJ2-7; 7 nucleotides agree with TRBD2. V lost 7 bases to trimming and J lost 5 bases; unmatched junction nucleotides: 11. The germline V gene has CDR1 LNHDA and CDR2 SQIVND (reference sequence). The CDR3 sequence is 14 residues long. CDR3: CASNNRLAWDEQYF. The CDR3 nucleotides read TGTGCCAGTAATAATCGACTAGCTTGGGACGAGCAGTACTTC.

This clonotype was counted a few times. The V and J genes are TRBV7-9 and TRBJ2-7; no firm D call. With 5 bases removed from V and 2 bases from J, the gap between germline ends came to 16 bases. Looked up from germline, CDR1 is SEHNR and CDR2 is FQNEAQ (reference sequence). This CDR3 region has 15 residues. DNA for the CDR3: TGTGCCAGCAGCCACCCTGACGACGGTGCCTACGAGCAGTACTTC. Translation: CASSHPDDGAYEQYF.

This clonotype was found many times. The rearrangement joins TRBV19 to TRBJ2-3, with D uncertain. This CDR3 has 12 amino acids. In germline, CDR1 is LNHDA, CDR2 SQIVND (reference sequence). The V end was cut by 2 bases, the J end by 5 bases, with 5 bases between. This CDR3 reads CASSIPEDTQYF. CDR3 nucleotide sequence: TGTGCCAGTAGTATACCGGAAGATACGCAGTATTTT.

The chain carries TRBV27 and TRBJ1-5, with 7 bases that match TRBD1. The CDR3 is made up of 16 amino acids. With 5 bases clipped from V and 1 base from J, the junction kept 8 bases outside the gene matches. The germline V gene has CDR1 MNHEY and CDR2 SMNVEV (reference sequence). The CDR3 sequence: CASSSRQGPSNQPQHF. The CDR3 DNA is TGTGCCAGCAGTAGTAGACAGGGCCCCAGCAATCAGCCCCAGCATTTT.

To note about this clonotype: Since a far larger clone is one base different, this is likely a read error. The rearrangement uses TRBV5-1 and TRBJ2-7, with a possible D match to TRBD1 (5 bases). Germline CDR1 SGHRS, CDR2 YFSETQ. V was shortened by 0 bases and J by 7 bases, with 14 bases between the two germline ends. The CDR3 is made up of 14 amino acids. CDR3 DNA sequence: TGCGCCAGCAGCTTGGACAGGAGCAACAATGAGCAGTACTTC. This translates into CASSLDRSNNEQYF.

This clonotype came up many times. The V gene is TRBV12-3 or TRBV12-4, the J gene TRBJ2-3; the D is unclear. V was clipped by 6 bases and J by 6 bases, with 13 bases between them. The CDR3 extends over 13 amino acids. In DNA, the CDR3 is TGTGCCAGCAGAATTTCCCATGGGGATACGCAGTATTTT. Protein: CASRISHGDTQYF.

This clonotype was detected ten times or more. The gene calls are TRBV27 and TRBJ2-7, with TRBD1 matching over 8 bases. The CDR3 consists of 17 residues. V lost 5 bases to trimming and J lost 5 bases; unmatched junction nucleotides: 17. Per germline, CDR1 MNHEY and CDR2 SMNVEV (reference sequence). The DNA of the CDR3 is TGTGCCAGCAGTCAGAGGACAGGGCCTACCCTAAAGGACGAGCAGTACTTC. It is translated as CASSQRTGPTLKDEQYF.

This clonotype was seen repeatedly, ten times or more. The rearrangement links TRBV7-2 to TRBJ2-3; no clear D gene. From germline, CDR1 is SGHTA and CDR2 FQGNSA. CDR3 length: 17 residues. V was pared by 0 bases and J by 2 bases, with 15 bases between. The CDR3 nucleotides read TGTGCCAGCAGCTTAGCTTCCCCCGCGAGACTCACAGATACGCAGTATTTT. It is translated as CASSLASPARLTDTQYF.

The rearrangement links TRBV6-5 to TRBJ1-6; tentative D call: TRBD1 (5 bases). Germline values: CDR1 MNHEY, CDR2 SVGAGI. Trimming shortened V by 1 base and J by 7 bases, and 8 bases separated the two germline ends. This CDR3 has 14 residues. The CDR3 region is CASSYWGENSPLHF. In DNA, the CDR3 is TGTGCCAGCAGTTACTGGGGGGAGAATTCACCCCTCCACTTT.

This clonotype has at least ten counts. This CDR3 reads CASSYRAGVTDTQYF. CDR3 bases: TGTGCCAGCAGTTACCGCGCGGGAGTAACAGATACGCAGTATTTT. The chain is built from TRBV6-2 or TRBV6-3 and TRBJ2-3, with 7 bases that match TRBD2. V was pared by 2 bases and J by 3 bases, with 5 bases of the junction left unmatched. This CDR3 contains 15 residues. Germline V gene lookup returns CDR1 MNHEY and CDR2 SVGEGT.

This clonotype was seen many times. The chain joins TRBV29-1 to TRBJ1-3; D not certain. The CDR3 is 14 residues long. Trimming removed 4 bases at V and 4 bases at J, with 14 bases between. Germline V CDR1 and CDR2: SQVTM, ANQGSEA. Here the CDR3 DNA reads TGCAGCGTTGTTTCGAGGGTACCGGGAAACACCATATATTTT. This gives the protein CSVVSRVPGNTIYF.

In this sample, this clonotype turned up many times. The rearrangement uses TRBV5-1 and TRBJ2-3; unclear D gene. In germline, CDR1 is SGHRS, CDR2 YFSETQ. This CDR3 has 14 residues. The V gene lost 1 base and the J gene lost 6 bases, with 12 bases spanning the gap. As DNA, the CDR3 is TGCGCCAGCAGCTTGTGGGCTAGTTCCGATACGCAGTATTTT. Its translation is CASSLWASSDTQYF.

In its sample, this clonotype was seen many times. This chain links TRBV30 with TRBJ1-5; 7 nucleotides line up with TRBD1. This CDR3 comprises 14 residues. Germline V gene sequence: CDR1 GTSNPN, CDR2 SVGIG (reference sequence). Trimming cost V 0 bases and J 7 bases; bases outside gene matches: 6. CDR3 DNA: TGTGCCTGGAGTGTATCAGGGGGATACCAGCCCCAGCATTTT. Its protein is CAWSVSGGYQPQHF.

This clonotype occurred many times. This chain joins TRBV27 and TRBJ2-3, with 10 positions matching TRBD2. The junction had 0 bases not matched to a gene; V was cut back by 0 bases and J by 0 bases. CDR1 is MNHEY, CDR2 SMNVEV, per germline (reference sequence). The CDR3 contains 16 residues. CDR3 sequence reads: CASSLSTSGSTDTQYF. As DNA, the CDR3 is TGTGCCAGCAGTTTATCGACTAGCGGGAGCACAGATACGCAGTATTTT.

This clonotype was counted at least ten times. CDR3 in DNA: TGTGCCAGCAGCTTCGGCGACAGGAGCACAGATACGCAGTATTTT. This gives the protein CASSFGDRSTDTQYF. This chain links TRBV13 with TRBJ2-3; a weak D match, TRBD1 (6 bases). The CDR3 is 15 amino acids. Trimming removed 3 bases from V and 0 bases from J, with 10 bases in between. In germline, CDR1 is PRHDT, CDR2 FYEKMQ (reference sequence).

CDR3 nucleotide sequence: TGTGCCAGCAGTTTACCTGTCCGAGCCGCGGGGGGGCCGACAGATACGCAGTATTTT. Amino acid sequence: CASSLPVRAAGGPTDTQYF. V and J are TRBV28 and TRBJ2-3; TRBD2 aligns across 9 bases. This CDR3 spans 19 amino acids. CDR1 is MDHEN, CDR2 SYDVKM, per germline. Losses at the gene ends were 2 bases for V and 3 bases for J; bases not matched to a gene: 15.

This clonotype was seen a few times. CDR3 sequence: CASVLGTTTYGYTF. The DNA for the CDR3 is TGTGCCAGCGTACTGGGGACCACCACCTATGGCTACACCTTC. This sequence joins TRBV2 and TRBJ1-2; D is possibly TRBD1 (5 bases). The germline CDR1 and CDR2 sequences are SNHLY and FYNNEI. CDR3 length: 14 residues. The germline V and J ends were trimmed by 8 bases and 4 bases, with 17 bases remaining between them.

In the case of this clonotype: A single base separates this from a much larger clone, so it may be a read error. This chain joins TRBV6-2 or TRBV6-3 and TRBJ2-7; D perhaps matches TRBD2 (5 bases). Germline loops: CDR1 MNHEY, CDR2 SVGEGT. Trimming took off 3 bases at V and 6 bases at J, with 12 bases between the two ends. The length of the CDR3 is 13 residues. This CDR3 reads CASSYFEGGEQYF. The CDR3 region has the DNA TGTGCCAGCAGTTATTTTGAGGGCGGCGAGCAGTACTTC.

A note on this clonotype: This is likely an artifact of a read error, given a far larger clone one base away. The chain links TRBV28 to TRBJ2-7; 10 bases map to TRBD2. The V gene end was trimmed by 5 bases and the J gene end by 7 bases; junction bases not matched to a gene: 11. The CDR3 totals 15 residues. Germline V gives CDR1 MDHEN, CDR2 SYDVKM. The chain's CDR3 is CASSPLAGAHNEQYF. The CDR3 DNA reads TGTGCCAGCAGTCCTCTAGCGGGAGCTCACAATGAGCAGTACTTC.

This clonotype was observed a handful of times. V usage is TRBV10-3 and J usage is TRBJ2-5; 7 bases fit TRBD2. The CDR3 runs to 15 residues. Germline CDR1 ENHRY, CDR2 SYGVKD. Trimming took 4 bases from V and 3 from J; bases not matched to a gene: 8. This chain's CDR3 is CAISVRGSVEETQYF. CDR3 nucleotides: TGTGCCATCAGTGTGCGCGGGAGTGTCGAAGAGACCCAGTACTTC.

This clonotype was counted ten times or more. The rearrangement uses TRBV28 and TRBJ2-2; 7 nucleotides agree with TRBD2. After removal of 4 bases from V and 1 base from J, the junction contained 0 bases not matched to a gene. The CDR3 loop spans 14 amino acids. Per the germline V gene, CDR1 is MDHEN and CDR2 is SYDVKM. CDR3 DNA: TGTGCCAGCAGTTCTAGCGGGAACACCGGGGAGCTGTTTTTT. Translation: CASSSSGNTGELFF.

This clonotype was detected only a few times. This rearrangement joins TRBV7-2 to TRBJ2-7; 7 bases match TRBD1. Germline CDR1 SGHTA, CDR2 FQGNSA. V was clipped by 2 bases and J by 4 bases; unmatched bases: 11. The CDR3 sequence is 16 residues long. CDR3 nucleotide sequence: TGTGCCAGCAGCTTACCGGGACAGAGTAGGGCTTACGAGCAGTACTTC. It is translated as CASSLPGQSRAYEQYF.

CDR3 in amino acids: CATRGLTGDNEQFF. The CDR3 DNA reads as TGTGCCACCAGGGGACTTACAGGGGACAATGAGCAGTTCTTC. V is TRBV24-1 and J is TRBJ2-1; the D gene is possibly TRBD1 (7 bases). CDR1 and CDR2 (germline): KGHDR, SFDVKD. This CDR3 spans 14 amino acids. The ends were cut back, 7 bases at V and 5 bases at J, with 14 bases in the middle.

About this clonotype: The DNA is left out, because the CDR3 cannot be placed on it with certainty; the CDR3 is given as TCRdb lists it. The CDR3 here is CAISLGGGAGELFFFFF. V is TRBV10-3 and J is TRBJ2-2; the tabulated D call, TRBD1, remains unverified against the DNA. Germline CDR1 reads ENHRY; CDR2 reads SYGVKD. The CDR3 contains 17 residues when both ends are counted.